One and the same sample provided the 32 T cell receptor beta chains below, sequenced in a study of blood T cell repertoires in COVID-19. The protocol was immunoSEQ multiplex PCR, while the TCRdb copy is restricted to in-frame clones and leaves out a portion. The sample lists about 110,000 clones; 82% were seen once. Sequencing was carried out using peripheral blood. These receptors were taken from an older woman with acute or convalescent COVID-19.

The CDR3 sequence is CASSQGQVNTEAFF. The CDR3 nucleotides read TGCGCCAGCAGCCAGGGACAGGTTAACACTGAAGCTTTCTTT. The rearrangement links TRBV4-3 to TRBJ1-1; 8 nucleotides agree with TRBD1. Germline lookup yields CDR1 LGHNA and CDR2 YSLEER. J lost 2 bases, V lost 3 bases, and 2 bases had no gene match. The CDR3 contains 14 residues.

V gene TRBV6-2 or TRBV6-3 combines with J gene TRBJ2-7, with a possible D match to TRBD2 (5 bases). Germline CDR1 and CDR2: MNHEY and SVGEGT. Deletions cut 4 bases from V and 6 bases from J, with 13 bases between. The CDR3 sequence is 13 residues long. The CDR3 coding sequence is TGTGCCAGCAGTTTGAGGGCCCTTCCCGAGCAGTACTTC. As protein: CASSLRALPEQYF.

The rearrangement links TRBV7-6 to TRBJ1-4; no definite D call. The ends were cut back, 4 bases at V and 5 bases at J, with 17 bases in the middle. CDR3 length: 16 residues. Germline V lookup: CDR1 SGHVS, CDR2 FNYEAQ. CDR3 DNA: TGTGCCAGCAGCTCTGAGCCGGGTTTATGGAATGAAAAACTGTTTTTT. It encodes CASSSEPGLWNEKLFF.

The rearrangement links TRBV4-3 to TRBJ1-1; D gene uncertain. Trimming pared 3 bases from V and 0 bases from J, leaving 5 bases between. The CDR3 runs 13 residues. Germline V gives CDR1 LGHNA, CDR2 YSLEER. In DNA form, the CDR3 reads TGCGCCAGCAGCCAGTATCTGAACACTGAAGCTTTCTTT. This sequence encodes CASSQYLNTEAFF.

The chain is built from TRBV4-3 and TRBJ2-1, with D perhaps TRBD1 (5 bases). The CDR3 runs to 15 residues. Germline CDR1 is LGHNA and CDR2 is YSLEER. V was cut by 6 bases and J by 0 bases, with 12 bases left in between. CDR3 sequence (DNA): TGCGCCAGCAGGATAGACAGAGCCTCCTACAATGAGCAGTTCTTC. Its protein is CASRIDRASYNEQFF.

In DNA form, the CDR3 reads TGTGCCAGCAGTGAAGCGGGCCGAGATGAAGCTTTCTTT. This sequence encodes CASSEAGRDEAFF. This chain links TRBV6-1 with TRBJ1-1; D is unclear. In germline, CDR1 is MNHNS, CDR2 SASEGT. Trimming stripped 0 bases from V and 7 bases from J, with 9 bases between. This CDR3 has 13 residues.

In its sample, this clone was seen once. The chain links TRBV2 to TRBJ2-3; 7 nucleotides align to TRBD2. V lost 7 bases and J lost 1; bases outside the gene matches: 5. Germline-derived CDR1 and CDR2 are SNHLY and FYNNEI. CDR3 length: 14 amino acids. The CDR3 coding sequence is TGTGCCAGCATATCGGCGGGGGGCACAGATACGCAGTATTTT. Its translation is CASISAGGTDTQYF.

V gene TRBV5-4 combines with J gene TRBJ2-7, with 7 bases identical to TRBD1. After removal of 4 bases from V and 2 bases from J, the junction contained 9 bases not matched to a gene. The CDR3 is made up of 15 amino acids. Per the germline V gene, CDR1 is SGHNT and CDR2 is YYREEE (reference sequence). CDR3: CASSTRKGQAYEQYF. In DNA, the CDR3 is TGTGCCAGCAGCACACGCAAAGGACAGGCCTACGAGCAGTACTTC.

The chain is built from TRBV6-2 or TRBV6-3 and TRBJ2-5; TRBD2 agrees at 8 bases. This CDR3 is 16 amino acids long. CDR1 and CDR2 (germline): MNHEY, SVGEGT. Trimming cost V 5 bases and J 2 bases; bases outside gene matches: 10. This CDR3 is CASSPSGRGDQETQYF. CDR3 coding DNA: TGTGCCAGCAGTCCCTCTGGGCGGGGGGATCAAGAGACCCAGTACTTC.

In its sample, this clone was seen a few times. This chain uses TRBV7-3 with TRBJ1-6; a possible D gene is TRBD1 (5 bases). The CDR3 runs 13 residues. Germline assignment: CDR1 SGHTA and CDR2 FQGTGA. V lost 5 bases and J 7 bases, leaving 9 bases between the germline ends. The CDR3 region has the DNA TGTGCCAGCAGCCGAGACAGAAATTCACCCCTCCACTTT. Protein product: CASSRDRNSPLHF.

The genes are TRBV25-1 and TRBJ2-2; 8 bases are shared with TRBD1. V trimming: 6 bases; J trimming: 2 bases; junction bases outside the gene matches: 5. Per germline, CDR1 MGHDK and CDR2 SYGVNS. The CDR3 sequence is 15 residues long. CDR3 DNA: TGTGCCAGCAGGTCACAGGGGGATAACACCGGGGAGCTGTTTTTT. This translates into CASRSQGDNTGELFF.

This clone showed up just once. The chain has TRBV4-3 and TRBJ1-5; D not certain. CDR3 size: 15 residues. The V end lost 0 bases, the J end lost 7 bases, and 13 bases lay between the germline ends. Germline values: CDR1 LGHNA, CDR2 YSLEER. CDR3 DNA sequence: TGCGCCAGCAGCCAAGATGGGTTGGGAGGACAGCCCCAGCATTTT. Protein: CASSQDGLGGQPQHF.

The gene calls are TRBV7-2 and TRBJ1-3, with D uncertain. The CDR3 sequence is 15 residues long. Germline V gene lookup returns CDR1 SGHTA and CDR2 FQGNSA. V was cut by 3 bases and J by 0 bases, with 9 bases left in between. The CDR3 loop reads CASSFDTSSGNTIYF. CDR3 nucleotide sequence: TGTGCCAGCAGCTTCGACACGAGCTCTGGAAACACCATATATTTT.

The chain is built from TRBV29-1 and TRBJ1-2, with 7 bases lining up with TRBD1. Germline CDR1 and CDR2: SQVTM and ANQGSEA. The CDR3 is 10 amino acids. V lost 6 bases and J lost 14; bases outside the gene matches: 9. The CDR3: CSVGTVPLTF. CDR3 nucleotides: TGCAGCGTGGGGACAGTCCCACTTACCTTC. The full variable domain, rest sourced from reference TRBV29-1 and TRBJ1-2, is SAVISQKPSRDICQRGTSLTIQCQVDSQVTMMFWYRQQPGQSLTLIATANQGSEATYESGFVIDKFPISRPNLTFSTLTVSNMSPEDSSIYLCSVGTVPLTFGSGTRLTVV.

The rearrangement links TRBV5-6 to TRBJ1-2; D perhaps matches TRBD1 (6 bases). CDR1 is SGHDT and CDR2 is YYEEEE in the germline V gene. This CDR3 spans 15 amino acids. V dropped 4 bases and J dropped 7 bases, with 20 bases sitting between them. CDR3 DNA sequence: TGTGCCAGCAGCCTGGATCGGGCAGGGGAAGTTGGCTACACCTTC. Its protein is CASSLDRAGEVGYTF. Drawing the rest from reference TRBV5-6 and TRBJ1-2, the complete variable domain is DAGVTQSPTHLIKTRGQQVTLRCSPKSGHDTVSWYQQALGQGPQFIFQYYEEEERQRGNFPDRFSGHQFPNYSSELNVNALLLGDSALYLCASSLDRAGEVGYTFGSGTRLTVV.

Only one count was recorded for this clone. The chain couples TRBV7-2 to TRBJ2-7; D possibly corresponds to TRBD2 (6 bases). With 5 bases removed from V and 5 bases from J, the gap between germline ends came to 19 bases. Germline values: CDR1 SGHTA, CDR2 FQGNSA. The length of the CDR3 is 15 residues. The CDR3 is CASSPGLLNMHEQYF. CDR3 bases: TGTGCCAGCAGCCCGGGACTTCTAAACATGCACGAGCAGTACTTC. The variable domain in full, with the rest retrieved from reference TRBV7-2 and TRBJ2-7, is GAGVSQSPSNKVTEKGKDVELRCDPISGHTALYWYRQSLGQGLEFLIYFQGNSAPDKSGLPSDRFSAERTGGSVSTLTIQRTQQEDSAVYLCASSPGLLNMHEQYFGPGTRLTVT.

The gene calls are TRBV7-2 and TRBJ2-2, with 9 bases lining up with TRBD1. This CDR3 is 15 amino acids long. Germline CDR1 SGHTA, CDR2 FQGNSA. The J segment lost 5 bases and the V segment lost 4 bases, leaving 5 bases of the junction unmatched. CDR3 residues: CASSWGQGGTGELFF. Written as DNA, the CDR3 is TGTGCCAGCAGCTGGGGACAGGGAGGGACCGGGGAGCTGTTTTTT.

The CDR3 DNA reads TGTGCCAGTAGTATCGGGGGCTCTGGAAACACCATATATTTT. Residues: CASSIGGSGNTIYF. V and J are TRBV19 and TRBJ1-3; perhaps TRBD1 as D (5 bases). Trimming stripped 3 bases from V and 0 bases from J, with 6 bases between. The CDR3 runs to 14 residues. Germline values: CDR1 LNHDA, CDR2 SQIVND (reference sequence).

The gene calls are TRBV19 and TRBJ2-3; TRBD1 aligns across 8 bases. CDR1 LNHDA and CDR2 SQIVND come from the germline V gene (reference sequence). The CDR3 is made up of 15 amino acids. The V and J ends lost 3 bases and 2 bases, in that order; junction bases with no gene match: 4. The CDR3 sequence: CASSMGTGITDTQYF. Here the CDR3 DNA reads TGTGCCAGTAGTATGGGGACAGGAATCACAGATACGCAGTATTTT.

This clone occurred a few times. This chain uses TRBV19 with TRBJ2-5; 9 bases are a match to TRBD1. This CDR3 is 14 amino acids long. Germline V gene lookup returns CDR1 LNHDA and CDR2 SQIVND (reference sequence). V was pared by 6 bases and J by 5 bases, with 7 bases of the junction left unmatched. The CDR3 DNA sequence: TGTGCCAGTAGAAAGACAGGGGGAGCTGAGACCCAGTACTTC. Amino acids: CASRKTGGAETQYF.

This chain links TRBV7-9 with TRBJ1-5; TRBD1 is a possible D gene (5 bases). CDR1 SEHNR and CDR2 FQNEAQ come from the germline V gene (reference sequence). Trimming cost V 1 base and J 16 bases, with 14 bases left between them. This CDR3 comprises 12 residues. Here the CDR3 DNA reads TGTGCCAGCAGCTTAGGTGGGGCTTCCAAACATTTT. This gives the protein CASSLGGASKHF.

The rearrangement uses TRBV4-3 and TRBJ1-1, with 10 bases identical to TRBD1. The CDR3 consists of 15 residues. The germline CDR1 and CDR2 sequences are LGHNA and YSLEER. Unmatched junction bases numbered 2, after V lost 4 bases and J lost 0 bases. This chain's CDR3 is CASSPGTGVNTEAFF. The CDR3, as DNA: TGCGCCAGCAGCCCTGGGACAGGGGTGAACACTGAAGCTTTCTTT.

The rearrangement links TRBV9 to TRBJ1-4; a weak D match, TRBD1 (6 bases). V shed 3 bases and J shed 8 bases, with 17 bases lying between them. Germline V gives CDR1 SGDLS, CDR2 YYNGEE. The CDR3 consists of 15 residues. The CDR3 sequence: CASSESGGLGEKLFF. The CDR3, as DNA: TGTGCCAGCAGCGAATCCGGGGGGCTCGGCGAAAAACTGTTTTTT.

The gene calls are TRBV18 and TRBJ1-5, with 7 bases lining up with TRBD1. CDR3 size: 15 residues. Germline V gene lookup returns CDR1 KGHSH and CDR2 LQKENI. J was trimmed by 0 bases and V by 3 bases; bases with no gene match: 2. The CDR3 loop is CASSPTGYSNQPQHF. CDR3 sequence (DNA): TGTGCCAGCTCACCGACAGGGTATAGCAATCAGCCCCAGCATTTT.

This clone came up a few times. The gene calls are TRBV7-9 and TRBJ2-5; D perhaps matches TRBD2 (5 bases). Trimming stripped 1 base from V and 7 bases from J, with 16 bases between. The length of the CDR3 is 15 residues. Germline V CDR1 and CDR2: SEHNR, FQNEAQ (reference sequence). The CDR3 DNA follows: TGTGCCAGCAGCTTAGTTTTGGTAGCGTCAGGGACCCAGTACTTC. Residues: CASSLVLVASGTQYF.

V usage is TRBV6-6 and J usage is TRBJ1-2; D is possibly TRBD1 (5 bases). Trimming left V 0 bases short and J 6 bases short, with 8 bases between. The CDR3 contains 13 residues. Germline V gene data show CDR1 as MNHNY and CDR2 as SVGAGI (reference sequence). CDR3 nucleotide sequence: TGTGCCAGCAGTTACTCGGGAGGGGATGGCTACACCTTC. Its protein is CASSYSGGDGYTF.

The gene calls are TRBV10-2 and TRBJ2-7, with D maybe TRBD1 (5 bases). Trimming cost V 7 bases and J 0 bases, with 13 bases left between them. Germline values: CDR1 WSHSY, CDR2 SAAADI. The CDR3 has 14 amino acids. The CDR3 spells CASTPAGLSYEQYF. DNA for the CDR3: TGCGCCAGCACCCCCGCAGGGCTCTCCTACGAGCAGTACTTC.

The CDR3 region is CAWALAHNYGYTF. The CDR3 DNA reads as TGTGCCTGGGCCCTTGCACATAACTATGGCTACACCTTC. The chain couples TRBV30 to TRBJ1-2; D remains ambiguous. The CDR3 contains 13 residues. The V gene's germline CDR1 is GTSNPN and CDR2 SVGIG (reference sequence). V dropped 5 bases and J dropped 1 base, with 11 bases sitting between them. Full variable domain (missing parts from reference TRBV30 and TRBJ1-2): SQTIHQWPATLVQPVGSPLSLECTVEGTSNPNLYWYRQAAGRGLQLLFYSVGIGQISSEVPQNLSASRPQDRQFILSSKKLLLSDSGFYLCAWALAHNYGYTFGSGTRLTVV.

The V call is TRBV5-1, the J call TRBJ2-7; 8 bases line up with TRBD1. With V trimmed by 2 bases and J by 0 bases, 4 bases remained unmatched. Germline V CDR1 and CDR2: SGHRS, YFSETQ. The CDR3 length is 15 residues. The CDR3 coding sequence is TGCGCCAGCAGCTTCGCAGGGGGCGCCTCCTACGAGCAGTACTTC. Protein: CASSFAGGASYEQYF. The whole variable domain, filled in from reference TRBV5-1 and TRBJ2-7, reads KAGVTQTPRYLIKTRGQQVTLSCSPISGHRSVSWYQQTPGQGLQFLFEYFSETQRNKGNFPGRFSGRQFSNSRSEMNVSTLELGDSALYLCASSFAGGASYEQYFGPGTRLTVT.

The chain links TRBV15 to TRBJ1-4; 8 bases are shared with TRBD1. Germline lookup yields CDR1 LNHNV and CDR2 YYDKDF (reference sequence). The V and J ends lost 3 bases and 8 bases, in that order; junction bases with no gene match: 2. The CDR3 sequence is 13 residues long. The DNA for the CDR3 is TGTGCCACCAGCAGGGACAGGGACGAAAAACTGTTTTTT. Translating it yields CATSRDRDEKLFF.

The rearrangement joins TRBV15 to TRBJ1-1; D may be TRBD1 (5 bases). From germline, CDR1 is LNHNV and CDR2 YYDKDF (reference sequence). CDR3 length: 14 amino acids. Deletions cut 3 bases from V and 3 bases from J, with 11 bases between. The DNA for the CDR3 is TGTGCCACCAGCAGGCCACTGACAGACACTGAAGCTTTCTTT. Encoded protein: CATSRPLTDTEAFF.

This clone was counted only a few times. The CDR3 loop is CASSLYTGNTIYF. The CDR3 DNA is TGTGCCAGCAGCTTATACACTGGAAACACCATATATTTT. The chain is built from TRBV7-9 and TRBJ1-3; the D is unclear. There are 13 residues in the CDR3. V lost 2 bases and J lost 2, with 4 bases in between. Germline V gene data show CDR1 as SEHNR and CDR2 as FQNEAQ (reference sequence).